This T cell receptor (beta chain) is drawn from a study of CD8 T cells in ankylosing spondylitis. General study results and limits: Disease-linked clones reportedly showed significant enrichment in matched ankylosing spondylitis synovial fluid. Some of these motif variants have turned up before, in reports on reactive arthritis synovial fluid and blood. A TCR beta motif of about 8 highly homologous variants seemed to mark ankylosing spondylitis blood.

Trimming stripped 1 base from V and 4 bases from J, with 9 bases between. There are 14 residues in the CDR3. The V gene's germline CDR1 is KGHSH and CDR2 LQKENI. This clonotype has more than one count but fewer than ten. Antigen specificity is unknown. Generation of TCR beta libraries employed quantitative 5'-RACE incorporating molecular barcodes. TCRdb re-called the 5' RACE reads through MiXCR, storing one row per CDR3 protein. The sample includes about 500,000 distinct CDR3 sequences, approximately 11% of them seen just once. The sequenced material came from blood, either unsorted or a sorted T cell fraction (not recorded which). This clonotype originated in a male donor with ankylosing spondylitis. This chain joins TRBV18 and TRBJ2-3, with D tentatively TRBD2 (6 bases). The CDR3 region is CASSPQRDSDTQYF. CDR3 bases: TGTGCCAGCTCACCACAACGGGACTCAGATACGCAGTATTTT.